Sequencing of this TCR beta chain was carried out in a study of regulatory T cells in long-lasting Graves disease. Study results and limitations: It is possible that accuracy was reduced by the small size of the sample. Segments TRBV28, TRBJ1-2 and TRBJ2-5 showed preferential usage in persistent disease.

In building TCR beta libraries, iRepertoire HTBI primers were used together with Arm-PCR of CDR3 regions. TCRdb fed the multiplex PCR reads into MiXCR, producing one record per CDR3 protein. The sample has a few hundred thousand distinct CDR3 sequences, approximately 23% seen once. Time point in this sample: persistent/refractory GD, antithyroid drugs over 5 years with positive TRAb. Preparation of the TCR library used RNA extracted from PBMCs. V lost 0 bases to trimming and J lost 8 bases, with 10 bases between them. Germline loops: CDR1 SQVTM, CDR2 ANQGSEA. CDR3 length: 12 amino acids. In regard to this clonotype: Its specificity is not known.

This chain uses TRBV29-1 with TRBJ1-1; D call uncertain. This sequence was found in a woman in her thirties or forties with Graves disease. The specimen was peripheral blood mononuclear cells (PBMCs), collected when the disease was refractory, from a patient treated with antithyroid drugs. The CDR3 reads CSVEEGEPEAFF. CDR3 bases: TGCAGCGTTGAAGAGGGCGAACCCGAAGCTTTCTTT.